This T cell receptor beta chain comes out of a study of Graves' ophthalmopathy and Graves' hyperthyroidism. With regard to this clonotype: Its antigen is not identified.

CDR3 regions of TCR beta were amplified from RNA transcripts. First-round RT-PCR employed HTBI primers, with a second-round multiplex PCR after it. Each CDR3 protein gets one entry after TCRdb re-called the multiplex PCR reads with MiXCR. The sample lists around 670,000 distinct CDR3 sequences; roughly two fifths were seen once. Germline values: CDR1 LGHNA, CDR2 YNFKEQ. V shed 4 bases and J shed 0 bases, with 13 bases lying between them. The CDR3 runs 17 residues. Moderate-to-severe activity, CAS ≥3, NOSPECS ≥4 and duration under 3 months were recorded for donors with ophthalmopathy. Patients were diagnosed from clinical symptoms, serum thyroxine, TRAb, thyroid ultrasound and orbital computed tomography. Findings of the study overall: A 13-signature model separated ophthalmopathy from stable hyperthyroidism, reaching approximately 88% sensitivity and almost 82% specificity cross-validated.

Sequences were obtained from peripheral blood. The sequence was obtained from an adult man with Graves' ophthalmopathy. The chain joins TRBV4-2 to TRBJ2-6; no reliable D call. CDR3 sequence: CASSPDRDSSGANVLTF. The CDR3 DNA reads as TGTGCCAGCAGCCCAGATAGGGATTCCTCTGGGGCCAACGTCCTGACTTTC.